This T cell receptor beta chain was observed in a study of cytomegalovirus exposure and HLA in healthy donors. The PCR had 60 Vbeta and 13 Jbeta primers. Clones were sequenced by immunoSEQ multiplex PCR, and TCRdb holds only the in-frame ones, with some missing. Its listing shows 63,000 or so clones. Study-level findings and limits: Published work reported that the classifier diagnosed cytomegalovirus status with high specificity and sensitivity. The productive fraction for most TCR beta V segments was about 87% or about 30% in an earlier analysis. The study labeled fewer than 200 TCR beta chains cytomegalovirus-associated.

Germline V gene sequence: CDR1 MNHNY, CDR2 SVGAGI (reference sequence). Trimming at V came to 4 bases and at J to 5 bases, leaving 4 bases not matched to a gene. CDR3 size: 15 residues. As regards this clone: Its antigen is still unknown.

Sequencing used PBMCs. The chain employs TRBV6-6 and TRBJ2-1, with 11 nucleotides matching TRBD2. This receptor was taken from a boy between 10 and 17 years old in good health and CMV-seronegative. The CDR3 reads CASSFRGLADNEQFF. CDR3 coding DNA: TGTGCCAGCAGTTTCCGGGGACTAGCGGACAATGAGCAGTTCTTC.